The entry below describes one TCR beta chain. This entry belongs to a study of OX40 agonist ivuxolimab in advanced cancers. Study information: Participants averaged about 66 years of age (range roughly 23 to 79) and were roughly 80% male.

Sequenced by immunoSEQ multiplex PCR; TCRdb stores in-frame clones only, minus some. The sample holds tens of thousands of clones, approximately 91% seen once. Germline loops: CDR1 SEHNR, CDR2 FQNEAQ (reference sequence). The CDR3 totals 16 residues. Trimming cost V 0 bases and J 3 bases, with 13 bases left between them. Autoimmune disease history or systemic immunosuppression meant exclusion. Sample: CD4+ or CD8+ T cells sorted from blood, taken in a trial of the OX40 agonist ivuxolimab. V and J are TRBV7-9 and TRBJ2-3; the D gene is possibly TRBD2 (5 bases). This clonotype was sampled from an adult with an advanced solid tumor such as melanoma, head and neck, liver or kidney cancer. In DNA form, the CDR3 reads TGTGCCAGCAGCTTAGCGATTTTAGCGCGTACAGATACGCAGTATTTT. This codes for CASSLAILARTDTQYF.